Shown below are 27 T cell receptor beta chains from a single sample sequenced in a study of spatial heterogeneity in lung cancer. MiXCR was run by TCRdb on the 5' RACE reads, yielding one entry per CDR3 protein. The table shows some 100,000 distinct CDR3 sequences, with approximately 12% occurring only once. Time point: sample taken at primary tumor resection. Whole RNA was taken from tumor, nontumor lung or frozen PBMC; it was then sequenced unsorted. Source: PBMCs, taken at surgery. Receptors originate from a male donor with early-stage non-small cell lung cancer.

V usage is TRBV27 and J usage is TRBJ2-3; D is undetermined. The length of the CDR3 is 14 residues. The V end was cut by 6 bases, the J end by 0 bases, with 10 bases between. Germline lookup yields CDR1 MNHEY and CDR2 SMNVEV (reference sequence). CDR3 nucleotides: TGTGCCAGCAGAAACCACGGGAGCACAGATACGCAGTATTTT. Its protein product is CASRNHGSTDTQYF.

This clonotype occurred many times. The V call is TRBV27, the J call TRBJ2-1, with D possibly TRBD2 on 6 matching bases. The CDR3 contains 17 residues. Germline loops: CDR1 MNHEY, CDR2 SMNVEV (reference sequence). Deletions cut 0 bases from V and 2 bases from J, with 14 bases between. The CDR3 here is CASSLSARLGAYNEQFF. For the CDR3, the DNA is TGTGCCAGCAGTTTATCGGCGAGACTAGGGGCCTACAATGAGCAGTTCTTC.

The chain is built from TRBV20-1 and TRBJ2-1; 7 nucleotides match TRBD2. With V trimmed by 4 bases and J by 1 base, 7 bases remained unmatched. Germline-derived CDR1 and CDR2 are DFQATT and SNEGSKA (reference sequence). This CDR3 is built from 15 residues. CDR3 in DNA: TGCAGTGCTAAACGACTAGCAGTTTCCTACAATGAGCAGTTCTTC. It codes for CSAKRLAVSYNEQFF.

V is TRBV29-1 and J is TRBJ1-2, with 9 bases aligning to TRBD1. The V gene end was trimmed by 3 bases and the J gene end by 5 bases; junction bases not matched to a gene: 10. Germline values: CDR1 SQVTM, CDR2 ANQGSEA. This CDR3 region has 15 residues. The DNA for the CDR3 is TGCAGCGTTGATTTGGGACAGGGAAAGATTTATGGCTACACCTTC. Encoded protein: CSVDLGQGKIYGYTF.

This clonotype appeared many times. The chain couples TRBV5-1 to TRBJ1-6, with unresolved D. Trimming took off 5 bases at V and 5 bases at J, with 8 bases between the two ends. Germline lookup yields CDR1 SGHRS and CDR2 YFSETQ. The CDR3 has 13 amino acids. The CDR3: CASSGSDNSPLHF. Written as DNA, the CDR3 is TGCGCCAGCAGTGGCAGCGATAATTCACCCCTCCACTTT.

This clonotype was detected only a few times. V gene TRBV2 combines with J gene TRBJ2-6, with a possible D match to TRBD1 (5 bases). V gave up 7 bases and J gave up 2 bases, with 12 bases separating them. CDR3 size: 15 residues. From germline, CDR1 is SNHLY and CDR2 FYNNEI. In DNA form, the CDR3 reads TGTGCCAGCATTCCGACAGTCGCTGGGGCCAACGTCCTGACTTTC. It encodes CASIPTVAGANVLTF.

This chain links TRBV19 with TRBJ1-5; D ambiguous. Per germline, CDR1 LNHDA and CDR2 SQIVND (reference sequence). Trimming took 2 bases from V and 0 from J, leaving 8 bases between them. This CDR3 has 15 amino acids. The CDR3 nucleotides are TGTGCCAGTAGTATAAGAACGGATAGCAATCAGCCCCAGCATTTT. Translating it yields CASSIRTDSNQPQHF.

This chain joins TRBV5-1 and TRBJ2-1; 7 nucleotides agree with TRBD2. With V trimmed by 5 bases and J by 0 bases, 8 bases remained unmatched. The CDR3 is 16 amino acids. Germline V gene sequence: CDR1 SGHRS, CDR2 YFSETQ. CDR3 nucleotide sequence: TGCGCCAGCAGTTGGGGGGGACTTAGCTCCTACAATGAGCAGTTCTTC. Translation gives CASSWGGLSSYNEQFF.

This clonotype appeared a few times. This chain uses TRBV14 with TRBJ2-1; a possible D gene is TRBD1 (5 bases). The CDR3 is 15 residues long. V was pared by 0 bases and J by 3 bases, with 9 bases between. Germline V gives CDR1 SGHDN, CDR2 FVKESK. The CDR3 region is CASSQERTSYNEQFF. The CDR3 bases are TGTGCCAGCAGCCAAGAGCGGACAAGCTACAATGAGCAGTTCTTC.

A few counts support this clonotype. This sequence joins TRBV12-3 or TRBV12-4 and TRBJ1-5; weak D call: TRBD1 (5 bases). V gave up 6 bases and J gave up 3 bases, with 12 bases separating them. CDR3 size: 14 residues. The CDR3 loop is CASSLGGNNQPQHF. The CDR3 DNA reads TGTGCCAGCAGCCTGGGGGGTAACAATCAGCCCCAGCATTTT.

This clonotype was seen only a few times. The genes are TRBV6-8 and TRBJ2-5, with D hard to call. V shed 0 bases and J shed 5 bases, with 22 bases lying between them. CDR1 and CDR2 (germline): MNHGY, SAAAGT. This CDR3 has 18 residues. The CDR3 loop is CASSYSRHARSSGETQYF. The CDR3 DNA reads TGTGCCAGCAGTTACTCGCGACATGCACGCTCCTCTGGCGAGACCCAGTACTTC.

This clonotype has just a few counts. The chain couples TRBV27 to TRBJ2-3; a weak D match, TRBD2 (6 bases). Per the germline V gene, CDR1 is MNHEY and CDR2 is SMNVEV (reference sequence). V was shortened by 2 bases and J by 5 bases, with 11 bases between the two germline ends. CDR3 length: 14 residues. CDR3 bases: TGTGCCAGCAGTTTAGCGGGGTCAGGAGATACGCAGTATTTT. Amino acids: CASSLAGSGDTQYF.

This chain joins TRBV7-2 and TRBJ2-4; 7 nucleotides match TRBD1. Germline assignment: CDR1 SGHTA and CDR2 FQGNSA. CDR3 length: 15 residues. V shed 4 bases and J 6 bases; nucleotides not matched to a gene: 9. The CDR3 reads CASSSPSYRGNIQYF. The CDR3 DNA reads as TGTGCCAGCAGCTCCCCATCTTACAGGGGAAACATTCAGTACTTC. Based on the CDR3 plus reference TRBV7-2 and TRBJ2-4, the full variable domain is GAGVSQSPSNKVTEKGKDVELRCDPISGHTALYWYRQSLGQGLEFLIYFQGNSAPDKSGLPSDRFSAERTGGSVSTLTIQRTQQEDSAVYLCASSSPSYRGNIQYFGAGTRLSVL.

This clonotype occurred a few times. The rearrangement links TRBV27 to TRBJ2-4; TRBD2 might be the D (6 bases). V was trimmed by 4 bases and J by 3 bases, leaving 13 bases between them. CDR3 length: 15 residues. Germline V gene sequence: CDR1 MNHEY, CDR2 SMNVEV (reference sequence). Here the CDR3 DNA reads TGTGCCAGCAGTTATGGTTGGCGGGGCAAAAACATTCAGTACTTC. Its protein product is CASSYGWRGKNIQYF.

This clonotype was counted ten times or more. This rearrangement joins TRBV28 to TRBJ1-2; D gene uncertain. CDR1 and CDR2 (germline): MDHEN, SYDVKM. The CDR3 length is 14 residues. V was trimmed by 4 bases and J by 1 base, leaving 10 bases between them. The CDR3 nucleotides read TGTGCCAGCAGTTCCTCTCCCCTTAACTATGGCTACACCTTC. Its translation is CASSSSPLNYGYTF.

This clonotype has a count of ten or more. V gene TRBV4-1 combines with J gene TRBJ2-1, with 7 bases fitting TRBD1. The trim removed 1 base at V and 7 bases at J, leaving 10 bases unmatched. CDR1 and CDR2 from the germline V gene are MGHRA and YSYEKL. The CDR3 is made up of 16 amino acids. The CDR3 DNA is TGCGCCAGCAGCCAAGCCTCCCAGGGGGTTGGTAATGAGCAGTTCTTC. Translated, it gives CASSQASQGVGNEQFF.

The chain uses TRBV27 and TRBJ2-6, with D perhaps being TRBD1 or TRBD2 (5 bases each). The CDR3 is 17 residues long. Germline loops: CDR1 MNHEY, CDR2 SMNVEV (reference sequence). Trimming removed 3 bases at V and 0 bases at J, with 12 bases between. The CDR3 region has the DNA TGTGCCAGCAGTTTGTGGGACCCAAGCTCTGGGGCCAACGTCCTGACTTTC. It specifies CASSLWDPSSGANVLTF.

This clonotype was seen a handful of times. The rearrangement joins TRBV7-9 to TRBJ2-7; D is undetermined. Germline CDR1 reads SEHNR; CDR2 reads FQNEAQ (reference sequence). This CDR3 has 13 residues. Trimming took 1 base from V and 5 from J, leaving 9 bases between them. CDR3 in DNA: TGTGCCAGCAGCTTAGGTAGTCGGGACGAGCAGTACTTC. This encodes CASSLGSRDEQYF.

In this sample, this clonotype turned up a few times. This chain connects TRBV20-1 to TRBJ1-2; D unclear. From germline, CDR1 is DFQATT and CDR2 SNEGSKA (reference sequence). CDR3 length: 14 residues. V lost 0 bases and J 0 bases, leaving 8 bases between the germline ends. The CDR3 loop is CSARERGTNYGYTF. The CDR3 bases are TGCAGTGCTAGAGAACGGGGAACTAACTATGGCTACACCTTC.

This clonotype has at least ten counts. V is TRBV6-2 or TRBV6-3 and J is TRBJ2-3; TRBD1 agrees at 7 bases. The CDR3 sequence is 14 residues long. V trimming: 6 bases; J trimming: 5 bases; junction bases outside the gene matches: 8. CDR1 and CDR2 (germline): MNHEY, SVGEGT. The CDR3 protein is CASRNDRARDTQYF. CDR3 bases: TGTGCCAGCAGAAACGACAGGGCTAGAGATACGCAGTATTTT.

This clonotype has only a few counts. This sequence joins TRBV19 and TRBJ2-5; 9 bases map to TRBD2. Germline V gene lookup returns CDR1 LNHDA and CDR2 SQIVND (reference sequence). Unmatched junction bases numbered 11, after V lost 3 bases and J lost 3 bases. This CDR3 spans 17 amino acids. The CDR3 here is CASSMHHSGRGEETQYF. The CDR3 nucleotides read TGTGCCAGTAGTATGCATCATAGCGGGAGAGGGGAAGAGACCCAGTACTTC. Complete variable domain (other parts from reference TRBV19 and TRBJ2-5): DGGITQSPKYLFRKEGQNVTLSCEQNLNHDAMYWYRQDPGQGLRLIYYSQIVNDFQKGDIAEGYSVSREKKESFPLTVTSAQKNPTAFYLCASSMHHSGRGEETQYFGPGTRLLVL.

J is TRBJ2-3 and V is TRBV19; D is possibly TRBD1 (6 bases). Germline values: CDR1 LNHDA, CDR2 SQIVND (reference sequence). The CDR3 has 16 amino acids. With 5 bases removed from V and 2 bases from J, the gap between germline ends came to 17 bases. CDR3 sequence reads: CASSSPTGTITDTQYF. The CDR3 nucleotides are TGTGCCAGTAGTTCACCGACAGGAACAATCACAGATACGCAGTATTTT.

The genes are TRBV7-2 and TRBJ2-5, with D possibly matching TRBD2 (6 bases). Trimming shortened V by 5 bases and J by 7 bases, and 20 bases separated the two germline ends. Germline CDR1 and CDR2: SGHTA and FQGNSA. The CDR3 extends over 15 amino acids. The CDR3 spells CASSLGSGVTVTQYF. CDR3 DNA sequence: TGTGCCAGCAGCCTAGGGTCGGGGGTTACAGTGACCCAGTACTTC.

As DNA, the CDR3 is TGTGCCAGCAGCCTTACTAGCGGGGGAAGAGAGACCCAGTACTTC. It codes for CASSLTSGGRETQYF. The chain couples TRBV7-6 to TRBJ2-5, with TRBD2 matching 11 bases. Germline trimming cut 5 bases from V and 4 bases from J; bases unmatched to any gene: 6. The CDR3 consists of 15 residues. Germline loops: CDR1 SGHVS, CDR2 FNYEAQ.

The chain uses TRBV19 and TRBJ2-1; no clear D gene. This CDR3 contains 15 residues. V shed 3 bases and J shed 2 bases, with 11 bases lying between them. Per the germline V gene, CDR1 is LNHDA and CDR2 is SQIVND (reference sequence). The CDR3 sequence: CASSIGDNTYNEQFF. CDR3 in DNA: TGTGCCAGTAGTATTGGGGATAACACCTACAATGAGCAGTTCTTC.

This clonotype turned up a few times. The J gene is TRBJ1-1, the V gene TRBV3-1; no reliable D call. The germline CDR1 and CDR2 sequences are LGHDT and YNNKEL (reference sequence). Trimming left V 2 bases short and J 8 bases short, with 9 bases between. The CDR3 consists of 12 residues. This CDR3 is CASSQNPGEAFF. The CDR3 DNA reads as TGTGCCAGCAGCCAAAACCCGGGGGAAGCTTTCTTT.

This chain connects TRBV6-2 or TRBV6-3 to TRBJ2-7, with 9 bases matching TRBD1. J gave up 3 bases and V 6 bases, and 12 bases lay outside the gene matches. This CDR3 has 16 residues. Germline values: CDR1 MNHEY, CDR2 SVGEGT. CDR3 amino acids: CASSYRQGTGRYEQYF. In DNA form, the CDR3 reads TGTGCCAGCAGCTACCGACAAGGGACAGGGCGCTACGAGCAGTACTTC.